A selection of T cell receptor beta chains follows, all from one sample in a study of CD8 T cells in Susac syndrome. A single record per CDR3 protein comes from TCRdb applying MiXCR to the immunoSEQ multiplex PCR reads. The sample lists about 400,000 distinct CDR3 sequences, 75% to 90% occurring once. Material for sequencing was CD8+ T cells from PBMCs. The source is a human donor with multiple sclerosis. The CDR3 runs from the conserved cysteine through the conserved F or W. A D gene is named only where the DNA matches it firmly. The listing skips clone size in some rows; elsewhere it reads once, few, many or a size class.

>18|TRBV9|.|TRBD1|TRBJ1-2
CASSAGGTQAAGVYGYTF
TGTGCCAGCAGCGCAGGGGGAACACAGGCGGCCGGGGTTTATGGCTACACCTTC
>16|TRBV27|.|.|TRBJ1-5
CASTSTPLRSNQPQHF
TGTGCCAGCACTTCAACCCCGCTGAGGAGCAATCAGCCCCAGCATTTT
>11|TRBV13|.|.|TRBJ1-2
CASSQGPSYTF
TGTGCCAGCAGCCAAGGACCCAGCTACACCTTC
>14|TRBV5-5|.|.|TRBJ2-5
CASSLIEGIETQYF
TGTGCCAGCAGCTTGATTGAGGGGATTGAGACCCAGTACTTC
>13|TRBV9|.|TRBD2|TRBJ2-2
CASSGTSELELFF
TGTGCCAGCAGTGGGACTAGTGAGCTGGAGCTGTTTTTT
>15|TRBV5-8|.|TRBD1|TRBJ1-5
CASSEGQQGRQPQHF
TGTGCCAGCAGCGAAGGGCAACAGGGGAGGCAGCCCCAGCATTTT
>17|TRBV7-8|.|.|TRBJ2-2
CASSFPGGGPDTGELFF
TGTGCCAGCAGCTTTCCCGGAGGGGGGCCGGACACCGGGGAGCTGTTTTTT
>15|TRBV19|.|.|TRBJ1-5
CASSINRDGNQPQHF
TGTGCCAGTAGTATAAACAGGGATGGCAATCAGCCCCAGCATTTT
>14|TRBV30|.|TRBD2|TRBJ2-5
CAWSVGGTEETQYF
TGTGCCTGGAGTGTGGGAGGGACGGAAGAGACCCAGTACTTC
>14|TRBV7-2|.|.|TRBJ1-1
CASSLPRKSLEAFF
TGTGCCAGCAGCCTACCTAGGAAGTCACTTGAAGCTTTCTTT
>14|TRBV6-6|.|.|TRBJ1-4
CASSYGQRNEKLFF
TGTGCCAGCAGTTACGGACAGCGAAATGAAAAACTGTTTTTT
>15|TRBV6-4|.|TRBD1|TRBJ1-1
CASSHDRGLETEAFF
TGTGCCAGCAGTCACGACAGGGGGCTTGAAACTGAAGCTTTCTTT
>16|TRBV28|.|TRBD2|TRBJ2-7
CASSQRLAGFSYEQYF
TGTGCCAGCAGCCAGAGACTAGCGGGATTCTCCTACGAGCAGTACTTC
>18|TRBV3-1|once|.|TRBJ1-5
CASSNNPPIFWHHQPQHF
TGTGCCAGCAGCAATAACCCTCCCATTTTTTGGCATCATCAGCCCCAGCATTTT
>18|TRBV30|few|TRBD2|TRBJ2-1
CAWSVTPELAGDYNEQFF
TGTGCCTGGAGTGTTACGCCCGAGCTAGCGGGAGACTACAATGAGCAGTTCTTC
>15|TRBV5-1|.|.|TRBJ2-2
CASSSGQTNTGELFF
TGCGCCAGCAGCTCAGGACAGACGAACACCGGGGAGCTGTTTTTT
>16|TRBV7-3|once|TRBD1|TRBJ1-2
CASSRYDLDRDYGYTF
TGTGCCAGCAGCCGATATGATCTGGACAGGGACTATGGCTACACCTTC
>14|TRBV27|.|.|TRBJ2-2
CASSLSWGIGELFF
TGTGCCAGCAGTTTATCTTGGGGAATCGGGGAGCTGTTTTTT
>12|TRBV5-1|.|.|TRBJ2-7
CASSFSGHEQYF
TGCGCCAGCAGCTTTTCGGGCCACGAGCAGTACTTC
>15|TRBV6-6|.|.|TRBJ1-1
CASIVGGEGNTEAFF
TGTGCCAGCATCGTGGGGGGGGAAGGGAACACTGAAGCTTTCTTT
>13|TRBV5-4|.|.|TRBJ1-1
CASRADSGTEAFF
TGTGCCAGCAGGGCGGACAGTGGCACTGAAGCTTTCTTT
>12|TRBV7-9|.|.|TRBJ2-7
CASSETGTEQYF
TGTGCCAGCAGTGAGACCGGGACTGAGCAGTACTTC
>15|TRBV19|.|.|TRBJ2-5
CASSIEFLARETQYF
TGTGCCAGTAGTATAGAGTTTCTGGCCAGAGAGACCCAGTACTTC